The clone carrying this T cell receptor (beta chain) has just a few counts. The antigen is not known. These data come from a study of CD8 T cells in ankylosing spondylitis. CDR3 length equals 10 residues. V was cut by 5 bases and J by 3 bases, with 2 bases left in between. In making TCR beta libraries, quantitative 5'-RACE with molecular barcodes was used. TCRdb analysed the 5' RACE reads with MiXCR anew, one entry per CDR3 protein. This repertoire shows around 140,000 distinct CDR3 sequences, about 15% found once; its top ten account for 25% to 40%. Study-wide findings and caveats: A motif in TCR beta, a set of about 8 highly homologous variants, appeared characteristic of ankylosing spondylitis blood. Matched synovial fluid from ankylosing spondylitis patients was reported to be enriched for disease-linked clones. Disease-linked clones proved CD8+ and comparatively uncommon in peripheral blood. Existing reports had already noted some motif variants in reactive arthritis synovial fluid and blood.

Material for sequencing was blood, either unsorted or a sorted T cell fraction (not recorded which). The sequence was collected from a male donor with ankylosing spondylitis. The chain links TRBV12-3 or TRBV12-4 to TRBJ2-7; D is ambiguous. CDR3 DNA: TGTGCCAGCAGTCTCTACGAGCAGTACTTC. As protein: CASSLYEQYF.